Listed below are T cell receptor beta chains from one sample, sequenced in a study of T cells in Graves' hyperthyroidism and ophthalmopathy. Each CDR3 protein gets one entry after TCRdb re-called the multiplex PCR reads with MiXCR. The profile shows more than 300,000 distinct CDR3 sequences, approximately 18% of them singletons. The specimen was blood. The receptors originated from a woman under 40 with Graves' hyperthyroidism that later progressed to Graves' ophthalmopathy. Each CDR3 is given with its conserved first and last residue. The order of the fields is J gene, D gene, V gene, clone size, CDR3 DNA, CDR3 protein. D genes are given only for firm matches. Where a row states a size, it is once, few, many or the class of an expanded clone; other rows omit it.

J gene: TRBJ1-2
D gene: .
V gene: TRBV7-9
clone size: few
CDR3 DNA: TGTGCCAGCAGCTTGGCGGGACTCTTAGTTAACTATGGCTACACCTTC
CDR3 protein: CASSLAGLLVNYGYTF

J gene: TRBJ2-3
D gene: .
V gene: TRBV29-1
clone size: many
CDR3 DNA: TGCAGCGTTGAGTCAGTCGGGGGGCTATTAGATACGCAGTATTTT
CDR3 protein: CSVESVGGLLDTQYF

J gene: TRBJ2-2
D gene: TRBD2
V gene: TRBV7-9
clone size: many
CDR3 DNA: TGTGCCAGCAGCTCAGCCGGGACTAGCGAGTGGGCCGGGGAGCTGTTTTTT
CDR3 protein: CASSSAGTSEWAGELFF

J gene: TRBJ1-1
D gene: .
V gene: TRBV7-9
clone size: many
CDR3 DNA: TGTGCCAGCCACACACAGAGAGTGAACACTGAAGCTTTCTTT
CDR3 protein: CASHTQRVNTEAFF

J gene: TRBJ1-1
D gene: .
V gene: TRBV11-1
clone size: many
CDR3 DNA: TGTGCCAGCAGCTTAGCAGGTGGCATAGAAGCTTTCTTT
CDR3 protein: CASSLAGGIEAFF

J gene: TRBJ2-5
D gene: TRBD2
V gene: TRBV7-2
clone size: many
CDR3 DNA: TGTGCCAGCAGCTTCCAGCAAGGACTAGCGGGAGAGACCCAGTACTTC
CDR3 protein: CASSFQQGLAGETQYF

J gene: TRBJ1-4
D gene: TRBD1
V gene: TRBV2
clone size: many
CDR3 DNA: TGTGCCAGCAGCCAGGGACAGAATGAAAAACTGTTTTTT
CDR3 protein: CASSQGQNEKLFF

J gene: TRBJ1-2
D gene: .
V gene: TRBV6-1
clone size: few
CDR3 DNA: TGTGCCAGCAGCCAAGCTACGGGAACGGACTATGGCTACACCTTC
CDR3 protein: CASSQATGTDYGYTF

J gene: TRBJ1-2
D gene: TRBD1
V gene: TRBV20-1
clone size: few
CDR3 DNA: TGCAGTGCTTTCGGGACAGAATCTAACTATGGCTACACCTTC
CDR3 protein: CSAFGTESNYGYTF

J gene: TRBJ2-7
D gene: TRBD2
V gene: TRBV28
clone size: .
CDR3 DNA: TGTGCCAGCAGTTCCCCAAGAAGCGGGAATCCTTACGAGCAGTACTTC
CDR3 protein: CASSSPRSGNPYEQYF